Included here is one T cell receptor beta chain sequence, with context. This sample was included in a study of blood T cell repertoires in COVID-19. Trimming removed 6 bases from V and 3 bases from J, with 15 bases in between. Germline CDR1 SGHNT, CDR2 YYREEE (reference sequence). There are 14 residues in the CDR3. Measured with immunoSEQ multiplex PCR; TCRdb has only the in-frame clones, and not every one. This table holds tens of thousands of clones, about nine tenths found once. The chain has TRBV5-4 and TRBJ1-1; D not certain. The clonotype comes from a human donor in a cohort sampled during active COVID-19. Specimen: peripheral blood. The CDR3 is CASTGPPSYTEAFF. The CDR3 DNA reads TGTGCCAGCACTGGGCCCCCCAGTTACACTGAAGCTTTCTTT.